The clone carrying this TCR beta chain was detected only a few times. The target antigen is unknown. This sample was included in a study of CD8 T cells in ankylosing spondylitis. Whole-study results and caveats: Several highly homologous variants made up a TCR beta motif, and this motif appeared characteristic of ankylosing spondylitis blood. A number of the motif variants had already been described in reactive arthritis synovial fluid and blood.

MiXCR, run by TCRdb on the 5' RACE reads, gives a single entry per CDR3 protein. The table shows about 440,000 distinct CDR3 sequences, with about a sixth occurring only once. The V end was cut by 0 bases, the J end by 0 bases, with 8 bases between. Per the germline V gene, CDR1 is LGHNA and CDR2 is YSLEER. This CDR3 region has 15 residues. The clonotype was recovered from a male donor with ankylosing spondylitis. The sample was blood, either unsorted or a sorted T cell fraction (not recorded which). The chain is built from TRBV4-3 and TRBJ1-2; D is unresolved. The CDR3, as DNA: TGCGCCAGCAGCCAAGATAAAGGGACTAACTATGGCTACACCTTC. Translating it yields CASSQDKGTNYGYTF.